Below, one TCR beta chain is given with its context. This entry comes from a study of blood T cell repertoires in COVID-19. At the level of the study: COVID-19 samples, acute and convalescent, were from the United States, Italy and Spain. Nucleic acid was either cDNA or gDNA, and it came from T cells, B-cell-depleted T cells, or PBMCs.

The authors' processing: Amplification from reference gene primers served as the basis for estimated nucleated cell counts. Profiling relied on immunoSEQ multiplex PCR, and the TCRdb table lists in-frame clones only, not all of them. The V and J calls and clone size are taken from that table; D and trimming were inferred from the DNA. Among more than 85,000 clones listed, about 70% were seen once. CDR1 SGHAT and CDR2 FQDESV come from the germline V gene (reference sequence). V shed 5 bases and J shed 6 bases, with 16 bases lying between them. This CDR3 spans 14 amino acids. Material for sequencing was peripheral blood. This sequence was found in a woman aged 60-75 years with acute or convalescent COVID-19. The J gene is TRBJ1-2, the V gene TRBV11-1, with D maybe TRBD1 (6 bases). This CDR3 reads CASSLGQLTNGYTF. As DNA, the CDR3 is TGTGCCAGCAGCCTCGGACAGTTAACTAATGGCTACACCTTC.